This T cell receptor beta chain was retrieved from a study of cytomegalovirus exposure and HLA in healthy donors. General study points: TCR beta chains numbering 164 were designated cytomegalovirus-associated. Prior analysis indicated that the majority of TCR beta V segments exhibited productivity approximately 90% or approximately 30% of the time. Rare sequences made up most TCRs, while some public TCRs were found in many donors. It was likely that a cluster of highly shared sequence variants was a sequencing artifact.

Concerning this clone: Its antigen is still unknown.

Germline CDR1 is MNHNS and CDR2 is SASEGT. The ends were cut back, 7 bases at V and 3 bases at J, with 13 bases in the middle. This CDR3 comprises 14 residues. In the PCR, 60 Vbeta and 13 Jbeta primers were used. Some clones are missing from TCRdb's copy, which holds only in-frame ones; the method was immunoSEQ multiplex PCR. The sample consists of fewer than 100,000 clones, nearly 80% of them appearing once. This sequence joins TRBV6-1 and TRBJ1-5, with a tentative D call TRBD1 (6 bases). The receptor's source is a woman aged 40-49 years in good health and CMV-seropositive. The sample was PBMCs. The CDR3 bases are TGTGCCAGCATTAGTACAGGGTTCAATCAGCCCCAGCATTTT. Translated: CASISTGFNQPQHF.